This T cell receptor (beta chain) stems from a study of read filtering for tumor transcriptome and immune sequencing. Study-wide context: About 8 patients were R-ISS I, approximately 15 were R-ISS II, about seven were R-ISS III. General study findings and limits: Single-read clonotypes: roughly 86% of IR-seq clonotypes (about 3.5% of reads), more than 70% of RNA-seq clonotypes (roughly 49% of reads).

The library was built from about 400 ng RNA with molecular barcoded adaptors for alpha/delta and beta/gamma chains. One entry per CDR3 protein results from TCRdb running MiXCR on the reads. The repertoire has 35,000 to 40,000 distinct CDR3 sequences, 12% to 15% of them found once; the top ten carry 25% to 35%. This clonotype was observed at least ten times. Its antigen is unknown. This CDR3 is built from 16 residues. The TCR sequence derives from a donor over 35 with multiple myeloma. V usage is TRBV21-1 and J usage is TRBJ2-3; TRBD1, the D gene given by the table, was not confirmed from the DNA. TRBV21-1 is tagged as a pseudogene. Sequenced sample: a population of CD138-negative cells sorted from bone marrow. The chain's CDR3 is CASSDGRGKITDTQYF. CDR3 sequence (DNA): TGTGCCAGCAGCGACGGGCGGGGGAAAATCACAGATACGCAGTATTTT.